This T cell receptor beta chain is from a study of T cell changes during pregnancy in multiple sclerosis. Libraries were prepared by immunoSEQ multiplex PCR; TCRdb keeps only in-frame clonotypes and omits some of them. The sample lists around 120,000 clones; more than 85% were seen once. This CDR3 region has 14 residues. Germline CDR1 MDHEN, CDR2 SYDVKM. This material consisted of peripheral blood, taken after pregnancy. This receptor was obtained from a female donor with multiple sclerosis, enrolled in a pregnancy study. V is TRBV28 and J is TRBJ1-5; 8 nucleotides align to TRBD1. CDR3 sequence reads: CASEDRASNQPQHF. The CDR3 DNA sequence: TGTGCGAGCGAGGACAGGGCTAGCAATCAGCCCCAGCATTTT. Based on the CDR3 plus reference TRBV28 and TRBJ1-5, the full variable domain is DVKVTQSSRYLVKRTGEKVFLECVQDMDHENMFWYRQDPGLGLRLIYFSYDVKMKEKGDIPEGYSVSREKKERFSLILESASTNQTSMYLCASEDRASNQPQHFGDGTRLSIL.